The T cell receptor (beta chain) described here comes from a study of tumor-infiltrating lymphocytes in primary liver carcinoma. Study background: The number of productive TCRbeta reads per sample ranged from roughly 3.65 to 7.13 million and was similar across tissue types.

The CDR3 covers 16 residues. Germline V gene lookup returns CDR1 GTSNPN and CDR2 SVGIG (reference sequence). V lost 3 bases and J lost 0; bases outside the gene matches: 7. Study-level points and caveats: Appearing in all five tumor regions was true of only about 7.5-25% of top clones.

The study co-extracted DNA and RNA from approximately 20-30 mg of unsorted bulk tissue. Patients underwent surgical resection for primary liver carcinoma. Samples were taken from five separate regions of every tumor. In its sample, this clonotype was seen many times. No antigen is known for it. Starting from approximately 0.45 ug of total RNA, TCR beta cDNA was produced with a primer in the constant region. Libraries for TCR beta were built through three nested multiplex PCR rounds, which together made up a slightly modified ARM-PCR procedure. The opening two PCR rounds, about 10 cycles each, paired TRBV1-TRBV30 forward primers with a C-beta reverse primer. TCRdb used MiXCR to reprocess the multiplex PCR reads, holding one entry per CDR3 protein. Of about 99,000 distinct CDR3 sequences listed, more than 60% are singletons.

This sequence was found in a woman aged 55 to 70 with primary liver carcinoma and hepatitis B virus infection. The sequencing sample was made of liver tumor tissue from sampling region 5. The subset is: tumor region T5, tumor centre. The chain links TRBV30 to TRBJ2-1; 8 bases are a match to TRBD2. The DNA for the CDR3 is TGTGCCTGGAGCCCCTTAGCGGGAAGCTCCTACAATGAGCAGTTCTTC. As protein: CAWSPLAGSSYNEQFF.